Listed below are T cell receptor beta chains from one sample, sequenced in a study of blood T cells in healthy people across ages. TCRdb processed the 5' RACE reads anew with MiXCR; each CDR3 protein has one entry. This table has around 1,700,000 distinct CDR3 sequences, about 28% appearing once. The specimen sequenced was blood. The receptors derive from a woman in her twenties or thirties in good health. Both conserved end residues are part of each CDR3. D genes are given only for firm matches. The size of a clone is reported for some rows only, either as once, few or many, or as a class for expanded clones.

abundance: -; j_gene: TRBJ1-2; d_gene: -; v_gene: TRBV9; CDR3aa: CASSSGTENYGYTF; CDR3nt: TGTGCCAGCAGCAGTGGGACCGAGAACTATGGCTACACCTTC
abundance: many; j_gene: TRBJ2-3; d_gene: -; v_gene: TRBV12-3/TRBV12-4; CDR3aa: CASSRSGSTDTQYF; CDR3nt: TGTGCCAGCAGCCGTAGCGGTAGCACAGATACGCAGTATTTT
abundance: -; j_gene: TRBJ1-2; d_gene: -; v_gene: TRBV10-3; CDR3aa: CAISELKSYGYTF; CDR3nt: TGTGCCATCAGCGAGTTGAAATCCTATGGCTACACCTTC
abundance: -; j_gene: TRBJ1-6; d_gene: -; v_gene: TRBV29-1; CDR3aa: CSADGGGGALHF; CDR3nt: TGCAGCGCAGACGGGGGAGGGGGAGCCCTCCACTTT
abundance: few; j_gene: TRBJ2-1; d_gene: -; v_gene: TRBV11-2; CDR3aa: CASSFSVDPYNEQFF; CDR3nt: TGTGCCAGCAGCTTTAGCGTCGACCCCTACAATGAGCAGTTCTTC
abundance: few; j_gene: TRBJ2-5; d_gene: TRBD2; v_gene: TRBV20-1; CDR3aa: CSATPSGRETQYF; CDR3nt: TGCAGTGCGACACCTAGCGGTAGGGAGACCCAGTACTTC
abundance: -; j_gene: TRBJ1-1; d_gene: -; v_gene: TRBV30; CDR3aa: CAWTIQGGSANTEAFF; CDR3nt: TGTGCCTGGACCATCCAGGGAGGGTCGGCGAACACTGAAGCTTTCTTT
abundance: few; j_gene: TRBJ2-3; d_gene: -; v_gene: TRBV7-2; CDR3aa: CASSERQRATDTQYF; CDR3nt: TGTGCCAGCAGCGAACGGCAGAGAGCTACAGATACGCAGTATTTT
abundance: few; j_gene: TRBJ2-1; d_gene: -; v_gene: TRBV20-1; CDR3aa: CSASSGTSYNEQFF; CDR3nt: TGCAGTGCTAGTTCCGGGACGTCCTACAATGAGCAGTTCTTC
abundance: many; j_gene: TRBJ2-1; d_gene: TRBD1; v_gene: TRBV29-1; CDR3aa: CSAEGTGPYNEQFF; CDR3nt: TGCAGCGCCGAGGGGACAGGGCCCTACAATGAGCAGTTCTTC
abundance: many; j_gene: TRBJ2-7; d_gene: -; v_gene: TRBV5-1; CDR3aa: CASSLGQRTSYEQYF; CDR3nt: TGCGCCAGCAGCTTAGGACAGCGAACCTCCTACGAGCAGTACTTC
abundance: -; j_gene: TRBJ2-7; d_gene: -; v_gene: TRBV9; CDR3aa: CASSVGRGRIYEQYF; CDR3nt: TGTGCCAGCAGCGTTGGGAGGGGGAGGATCTACGAGCAGTACTTC
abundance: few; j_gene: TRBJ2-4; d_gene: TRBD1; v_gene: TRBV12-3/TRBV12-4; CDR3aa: CASSWGDRADNIQYF; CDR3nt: TGTGCCAGCAGTTGGGGGGACAGGGCGGATAACATTCAGTACTTC
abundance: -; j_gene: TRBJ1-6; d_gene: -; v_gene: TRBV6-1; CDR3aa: CASSPSASAVGNSPLHF; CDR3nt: TGTGCCAGCAGTCCCTCAGCTTCGGCCGTGGGAAATTCACCCCTCCACTTT
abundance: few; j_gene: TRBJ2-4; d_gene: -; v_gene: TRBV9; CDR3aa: CASSVRKGYKQYF; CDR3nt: TGTGCCAGCAGCGTTCGAAAGGGATATAAGCAGTACTTC
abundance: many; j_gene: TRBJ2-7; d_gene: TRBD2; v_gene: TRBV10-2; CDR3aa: CASRGGGYEQYF; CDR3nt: TGCGCCAGCCGGGGGGGCGGCTACGAGCAGTACTTC
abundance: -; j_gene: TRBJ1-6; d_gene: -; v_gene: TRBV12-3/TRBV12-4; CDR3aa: CASTHGGGYSPLHF; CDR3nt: TGTGCCAGCACCCATGGCGGGGGATATTCACCCCTCCACTTT
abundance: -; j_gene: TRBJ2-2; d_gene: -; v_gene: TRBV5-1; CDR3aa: CASSFLTPGELFF; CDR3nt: TGCGCCAGCAGCTTTTTAACCCCCGGGGAGCTGTTTTTT
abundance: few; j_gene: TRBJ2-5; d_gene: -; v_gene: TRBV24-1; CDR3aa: CATSDSGRLQEAQYF; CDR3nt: TGTGCCACCAGTGATTCGGGACGGCTACAAGAGGCCCAGTACTTC
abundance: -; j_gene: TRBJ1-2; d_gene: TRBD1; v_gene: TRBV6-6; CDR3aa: CASSARQGEGYYGYTF; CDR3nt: TGTGCCAGCAGTGCCCGACAGGGGGAGGGCTACTATGGCTACACCTTC
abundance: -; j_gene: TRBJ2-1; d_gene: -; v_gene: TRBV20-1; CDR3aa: CSASPGTGVLNEQFF; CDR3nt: TGCAGTGCTAGTCCCGGTACGGGAGTTTTGAATGAGCAGTTCTTC
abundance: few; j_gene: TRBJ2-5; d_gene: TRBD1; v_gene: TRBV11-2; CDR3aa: CASSFRQGQGETQYF; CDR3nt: TGTGCCAGCAGCTTCAGACAGGGGCAGGGGGAGACCCAGTACTTC
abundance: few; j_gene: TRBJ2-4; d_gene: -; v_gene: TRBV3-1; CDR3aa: CASSFIGGGGPDIQYF; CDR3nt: TGTGCCAGCAGTTTTATCGGAGGGGGGGGCCCGGACATTCAGTACTTC
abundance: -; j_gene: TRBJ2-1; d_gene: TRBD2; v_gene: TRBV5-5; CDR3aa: CASSLAFSGGAGEQFF; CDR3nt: TGTGCCAGCAGCTTAGCATTTAGCGGGGGGGCCGGTGAGCAGTTCTTC
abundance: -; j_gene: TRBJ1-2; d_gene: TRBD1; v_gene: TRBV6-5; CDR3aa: CASSYGSGRGGGYGYTF; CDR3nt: TGTGCCAGCAGTTACGGGTCAGGGCGAGGGGGCGGCTATGGCTACACCTTC
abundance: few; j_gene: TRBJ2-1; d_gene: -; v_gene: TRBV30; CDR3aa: CAWIPEYNEQFF; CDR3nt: TGTGCCTGGATCCCCGAATACAATGAGCAGTTCTTC
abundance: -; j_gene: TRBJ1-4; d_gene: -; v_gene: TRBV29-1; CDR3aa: CSVGGGYGNEKLFF; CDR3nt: TGCAGCGTTGGAGGAGGGTATGGGAATGAAAAACTGTTTTTT
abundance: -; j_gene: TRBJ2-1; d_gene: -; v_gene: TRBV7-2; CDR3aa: CANAARTELLYNEQFF; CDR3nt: TGTGCCAATGCGGCGCGGACAGAGCTTTTATACAATGAGCAGTTCTTC
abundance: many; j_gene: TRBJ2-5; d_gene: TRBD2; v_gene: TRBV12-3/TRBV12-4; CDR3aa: CASRLAGAWETQYF; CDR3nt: TGTGCCAGCAGATTAGCGGGAGCGTGGGAGACCCAGTACTTC
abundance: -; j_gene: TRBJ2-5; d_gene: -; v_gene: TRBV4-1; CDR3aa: CASSRFEGGQVRGETQYF; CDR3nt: TGCGCCAGCAGCCGTTTCGAGGGGGGCCAAGTCCGTGGAGAGACCCAGTACTTC
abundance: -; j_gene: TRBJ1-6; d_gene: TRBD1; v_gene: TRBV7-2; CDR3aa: CASSPGRGRQPLHF; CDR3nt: TGTGCCAGCAGCCCCGGCAGGGGGCGCCAGCCCCTCCACTTT
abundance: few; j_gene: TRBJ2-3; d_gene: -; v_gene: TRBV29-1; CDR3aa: CSVLTQGVADTQYF; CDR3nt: TGCAGCGTTCTAACACAGGGAGTTGCAGATACGCAGTATTTT
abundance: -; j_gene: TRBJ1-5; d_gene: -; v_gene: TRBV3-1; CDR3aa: CASSQGRLEPQHF; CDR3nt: TGTGCCAGCAGCCAAGGACGCCTAGAGCCCCAGCATTTT
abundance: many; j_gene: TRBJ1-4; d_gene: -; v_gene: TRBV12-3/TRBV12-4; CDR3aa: CASSSGLINEKLFF; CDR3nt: TGTGCCAGCAGTTCCGGGCTGATTAATGAAAAACTGTTTTTT
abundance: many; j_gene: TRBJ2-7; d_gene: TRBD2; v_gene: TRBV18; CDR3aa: CASSETSGAYEQYF; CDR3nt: TGTGCCAGCTCAGAGACTAGCGGGGCCTACGAGCAGTACTTC
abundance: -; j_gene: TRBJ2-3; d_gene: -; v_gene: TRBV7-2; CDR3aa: CASGFTHNMGQGSSTDTQYF; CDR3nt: TGTGCCAGCGGCTTCACCCATAATATGGGGCAGGGATCTAGCACAGATACGCAGTATTTT
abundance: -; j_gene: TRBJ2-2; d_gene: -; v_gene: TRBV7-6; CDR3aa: CASSFGTDYTGELFF; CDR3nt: TGTGCCAGCAGCTTTGGGACTGATTACACCGGGGAGCTGTTTTTT
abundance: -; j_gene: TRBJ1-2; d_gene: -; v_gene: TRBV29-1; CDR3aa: CSVDGGDRLRPGDGYTF; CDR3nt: TGCAGCGTTGATGGGGGAGACAGACTTCGACCTGGGGATGGCTACACCTTC
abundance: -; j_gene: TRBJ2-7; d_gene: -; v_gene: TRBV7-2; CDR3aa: CASSLAGTVGGMYEQYF; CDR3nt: TGTGCCAGCAGCTTAGCGGGGACAGTGGGGGGAATGTACGAGCAGTACTTC
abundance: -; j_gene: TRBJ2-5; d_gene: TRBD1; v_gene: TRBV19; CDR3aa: CASSLRGPWETQYF; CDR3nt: TGTGCCAGTAGTCTCAGGGGGCCTTGGGAGACCCAGTACTTC
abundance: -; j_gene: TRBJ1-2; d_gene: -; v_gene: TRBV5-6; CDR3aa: CASSLETPGGYTF; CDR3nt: TGTGCCAGCAGCTTGGAGACGCCCGGTGGCTACACCTTC
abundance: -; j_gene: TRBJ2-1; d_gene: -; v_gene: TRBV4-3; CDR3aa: CASSPRPGTDSYNEQFF; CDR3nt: TGCGCCAGCAGCCCACGTCCCGGGACTGACTCCTACAATGAGCAGTTCTTC
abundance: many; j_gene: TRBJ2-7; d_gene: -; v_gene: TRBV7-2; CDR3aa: CASSLTWGDEQYF; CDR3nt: TGTGCCAGCAGCTTAACTTGGGGTGACGAGCAGTACTTC
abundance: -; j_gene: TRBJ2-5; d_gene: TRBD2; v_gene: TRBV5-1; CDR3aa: CASSPTSGGILTQYF; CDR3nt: TGCGCCAGCAGTCCGACTAGCGGGGGTATTTTAACCCAGTACTTC
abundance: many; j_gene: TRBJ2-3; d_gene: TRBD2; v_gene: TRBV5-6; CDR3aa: CASSLRTSGRTDTQYF; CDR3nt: TGTGCCAGCAGCTTACGGACTAGCGGGAGGACAGATACGCAGTATTTT